This record looks at one T cell receptor beta chain sequence and its context. The antigen remains unidentified. The sample is drawn from a study of PD-1 blockade in classical Hodgkin lymphoma. Study results and limitations: Baseline TCR diversity was reportedly lower in newly diagnosed patients than healthy donors. Repertoires differed for reasons still undefined, possibly disease activity or prior therapy.

Germline CDR1 reads SGHRS; CDR2 reads YFSETQ. V was clipped by 0 bases and J by 4 bases, with 13 bases between them. CDR3 size: 15 residues. Produced via immunoSEQ multiplex PCR; TCRdb's table is partial and in-frame only. This table holds approximately 21,000 clones, approximately 91% found once. This sample's time point: newly diagnosed, previously untreated cHL patient sample. Magnetic negative selection purified CD4+ T cells from thawed PBMCs. Untreated, newly diagnosed classical Hodgkin lymphoma PBMCs were used for comparison. The specimen sequenced was CD4+ T cells from blood. This TCR came from a human donor with classical Hodgkin lymphoma. V and J are TRBV5-1 and TRBJ1-2; D gene ambiguous. DNA for the CDR3: TGCGCCAGCAGCTTGGGGGAGCAGGTAACCTATGGCTACACCTTC. It specifies CASSLGEQVTYGYTF. Variable domain in full (rest from reference TRBV5-1 and TRBJ1-2): KAGVTQTPRYLIKTRGQQVTLSCSPISGHRSVSWYQQTPGQGLQFLFEYFSETQRNKGNFPGRFSGRQFSNSRSEMNVSTLELGDSALYLCASSLGEQVTYGYTFGSGTRLTVV.